The 24 T cell receptor beta chains in this list originate from one sample, sequenced in a study of tumor T cells in aggressive B-cell lymphoma. Here immunoSEQ multiplex PCR was the method, and the copy in TCRdb shows in-frame clones only, minus some. The sample carries hundreds of clones, around four fifths recorded once. Sequencing was done on a sample of tumor tissue. These receptors were taken from an adult with diffuse large B cell lymphoma.

The V call is TRBV7-2, the J call TRBJ2-7; D is unresolved. The CDR3 is 13 residues long. The V end was cut by 0 bases, the J end by 5 bases, with 8 bases between. CDR1 is SGHTA and CDR2 is FQGNSA in the germline V gene. The CDR3 spells CASSLAPGDEQYF. The CDR3 DNA follows: TGTGCCAGCAGCTTAGCCCCAGGCGACGAGCAGTACTTC.

The CDR3 DNA is TGCGCCAGCAGCTTCTCCGTAAGCGGGAGGAAAACCTACGAGCAGTACTTC. It encodes CASSFSVSGRKTYEQYF. The rearrangement links TRBV4-3 to TRBJ2-7, with 9 bases lining up with TRBD2. V lost 5 bases to trimming and J lost 2 bases; unmatched junction nucleotides: 13. Germline V gives CDR1 LGHNA, CDR2 YSLEER. The CDR3 loop spans 17 amino acids.

This clone came up once. This chain joins TRBV5-4 and TRBJ2-5, with 14 bases lining up with TRBD2. Per germline, CDR1 SGHNT and CDR2 YYREEE (reference sequence). V gave up 4 bases and J gave up 7 bases; unmatched junction bases: 9. The CDR3 has 16 residues. Written as DNA, the CDR3 is TGTGCCAGCAGCGACGGACTAGCGGGAGGCCGGGGGACCCAGTACTTC. Encoded protein: CASSDGLAGGRGTQYF.

This chain links TRBV6-1 with TRBJ2-1; 7 nucleotides align to TRBD2. V lost 7 bases and J lost 5; bases outside the gene matches: 11. CDR3 length: 15 amino acids. From germline, CDR1 is MNHNS and CDR2 SASEGT. Here the CDR3 reads CASNLVGGSNNEQFF. For the CDR3, the DNA is TGTGCCAGCAATTTGGTGGGGGGGTCAAACAATGAGCAGTTCTTC.

The rearrangement links TRBV6-5 to TRBJ1-1; 8 bases align to TRBD1. Trimming removed 5 bases from V and 6 bases from J; junction bases left unmatched: 11. The CDR3 spans 15 residues. CDR1 and CDR2 from the germline V gene are MNHEY and SVGAGI. The CDR3 DNA is TGTGCCAGCAGTAACCTACAGGGGGGCTTCGCTGAAGCTTTCTTT. Its protein is CASSNLQGGFAEAFF.

The V call is TRBV6-1, the J call TRBJ2-2; the match to TRBD1 covers 9 bases. Germline V lookup: CDR1 MNHNS, CDR2 SASEGT. J lost 5 bases, V lost 4 bases, and 5 bases had no gene match. The CDR3 has 15 amino acids. CDR3 amino acids: CASSAPTGGTGELFF. The CDR3 nucleotides are TGTGCCAGCAGTGCCCCGACAGGGGGTACCGGGGAGCTGTTTTTT.

V is TRBV5-1 and J is TRBJ1-2, with 9 bases identical to TRBD1. The junction had 9 bases not matched to a gene; V was cut back by 4 bases and J by 2 bases. CDR1 and CDR2 (germline): SGHRS, YFSETQ. The CDR3 is made up of 16 amino acids. DNA for the CDR3: TGCGCCAGCAGCGCCGCCGCAGGGACAGGGAACTATGGCTACACCTTC. Amino acids: CASSAAAGTGNYGYTF.

V usage is TRBV28 and J usage is TRBJ2-7; 7 nucleotides agree with TRBD2. V lost 6 bases, J lost 6 bases, and 11 bases stayed unmatched. The germline V gene encodes CDR1 MDHEN and CDR2 SYDVKM. This CDR3 is built from 14 residues. CDR3 region: CASSPGGDLSEQYF. The CDR3 nucleotides read TGTGCCAGCAGCCCTGGGGGGGATTTAAGCGAGCAGTACTTC.

The chain employs TRBV7-9 and TRBJ2-1, with 9 bases matching TRBD1. CDR1 is SEHNR and CDR2 is FQNEAQ in the germline V gene (reference sequence). The V segment lost 5 bases and the J segment 8 bases; nucleotides outside the gene matches: 10. This CDR3 spans 15 amino acids. The CDR3 DNA reads as TGTGCCAGCAGCCCACAGGGGGCTGGGTTGGATGAGCAGTTCTTC. Protein product: CASSPQGAGLDEQFF.

V gene TRBV10-2 combines with J gene TRBJ2-7; TRBD1 matches at 10 bases. Germline CDR1 reads WSHSY; CDR2 reads SAAADI. The CDR3 is 14 amino acids. V was pared by 5 bases and J by 5 bases, with 6 bases of the junction left unmatched. The CDR3 DNA is TGCGCCAGCAGTCGGACAGGGGGGCGAAACGAGCAGTACTTC. Protein sequence: CASSRTGGRNEQYF.

This clone was detected only a few times. The chain joins TRBV27 to TRBJ1-1; D perhaps matches TRBD1 (5 bases). CDR3 length: 13 amino acids. Germline loops: CDR1 MNHEY, CDR2 SMNVEV (reference sequence). Trimming removed 8 bases from V and 1 base from J, with 11 bases in between. This CDR3 is CASAEQANTEAFF. As DNA, the CDR3 is TGTGCCAGCGCCGAACAGGCGAACACTGAAGCTTTCTTT.

This chain links TRBV19 with TRBJ1-5; 7 positions match TRBD1. There are 13 residues in the CDR3. V was pared by 9 bases and J by 6 bases, with 8 bases of the junction left unmatched. The V gene's germline CDR1 is LNHDA and CDR2 SQIVND (reference sequence). The CDR3 here is CASQTQGLQPQHF. CDR3 bases: TGTGCCAGCCAAACACAGGGGCTTCAGCCCCAGCATTTT.

The chain employs TRBV27 and TRBJ2-3; no definite D call. V was shortened by 0 bases and J by 0 bases, with 7 bases between the two germline ends. Germline CDR1 and CDR2: MNHEY and SMNVEV (reference sequence). This CDR3 is 15 amino acids long. DNA for the CDR3: TGTGCCAGCAGTTTATCGAGGCTCAGCACAGATACGCAGTATTTT. Translating gives CASSLSRLSTDTQYF.

The V gene is TRBV7-2, the J gene TRBJ2-7, with TRBD2 as a possible D gene (5 bases). Per germline, CDR1 SGHTA and CDR2 FQGNSA. The CDR3 is made up of 13 amino acids. V was shortened by 2 bases and J by 8 bases, with 13 bases between the two germline ends. Here the CDR3 reads CASSLLDGNQQYF. The DNA of the CDR3 is TGTGCCAGCAGCTTACTGGACGGGAATCAGCAGTACTTC.

To note about this clone: The junction departs from the called germline gene at one end, perhaps through a read error. This sample also contains other DNA sequences that code for the same CDR3. V and J are TRBV5-1 and TRBJ2-2, with D perhaps matching TRBD1 (6 bases). This CDR3 is built from 13 residues. Germline loops: CDR1 SGHRS, CDR2 YFSETQ. The DNA of the CDR3 is TGCGCCAGCAGAACAGGGAAGGCCGGGGAGCTATTTTTT. Protein product: CASRTGKAGELFF.

The J gene is TRBJ2-7, the V gene TRBV30; 7 nucleotides agree with TRBD1. V lost 0 bases, J lost 4 bases, and 6 bases stayed unmatched. Per the germline V gene, CDR1 is GTSNPN and CDR2 is SVGIG (reference sequence). The CDR3 consists of 14 residues. CDR3 sequence (DNA): TGTGCCTGGAGTGTACAAGGGGGCCCTTACGAGCAGTACTTC. Amino acids: CAWSVQGGPYEQYF.

CDR3 bases: TGTGCCAGCAGCGATTACAGGGGGGCATCCTATGAGCAGTTCTTC. It specifies CASSDYRGASYEQFF. The gene calls are TRBV12-1 and TRBJ2-1; TRBD1, as called in the table, went unchecked against the DNA. TRBV12-1 is a listed pseudogene. The CDR3 is made up of 15 amino acids.

This rearrangement joins TRBV10-1 to TRBJ2-3; perhaps TRBD1 as D (5 bases). This CDR3 contains 14 residues. From germline, CDR1 is WNHNN and CDR2 SYGVQD (reference sequence). Between the trimmed V and J ends, which lost 7 bases and 2 bases, there was a span of 13 bases. CDR3 loop: CASTRQDTTDTQYF. DNA of the CDR3: TGCGCCAGCACCCGTCAGGACACCACAGATACGCAGTATTTT.

J is TRBJ2-3 and V is TRBV4-1; tentative D call: TRBD1 (5 bases). CDR1 is MGHRA, CDR2 YSYEKL, per germline. Trimming took 3 bases from V and 5 from J, leaving 15 bases between them. This CDR3 comprises 15 residues. Written as DNA, the CDR3 is TGCGCCAGCAGCCATCCGGCTCAGCAGGGAGATACGCAGTATTTT. Residues: CASSHPAQQGDTQYF.

The V and J genes are TRBV7-8 and TRBJ2-7; 8 nucleotides match TRBD1. CDR3 length equals 14 residues. Per germline, CDR1 SGHVS and CDR2 FQNEAQ. The trim removed 5 bases at V and 4 bases at J, leaving 7 bases unmatched. CDR3 DNA sequence: TGTGCCAGCAGCGTGGACAGGGCGGGATACGAGCAGTACTTC. This gives the protein CASSVDRAGYEQYF.

A note on this clone: At one of its ends the junction is not consistent with the germline gene, which may arise from a read error. The chain employs TRBV6-1 and TRBJ1-4; D is possibly TRBD1 (6 bases). The CDR3 has 14 amino acids. CDR1 and CDR2 from the germline V gene are MNHNS and SASEGT. CDR3: CAGRFRDINEKLFF. CDR3 DNA: TGTGCCGGCAGATTCCGGGACATTAATGAAAAACTGTTTTTT.

On this clone: The germline gene is not matched at one end of the junction; a read error may be the cause. This sample also contains other DNA sequences that code for the same CDR3. The chain joins TRBV18 to TRBJ2-1; the match to TRBD2 covers 7 bases. The CDR3 consists of 17 residues. Per the germline V gene, CDR1 is KGHSH and CDR2 is LQKENI. The CDR3: CASSPPVKRGSYNEQFF. CDR3 bases: TGTGCCAGCTCACCACCGGTTAAGCGGGGCTCCTATAATGAGCAGTTCTTC.

The rearrangement links TRBV5-1 to TRBJ2-7; D is unresolved. CDR3 length: 16 amino acids. V lost 5 bases, J lost 0 bases, and 18 bases lay in between. Germline values: CDR1 SGHRS, CDR2 YFSETQ. The CDR3 region has the DNA TGCGCCAGCAGTCTTCGTCATCCGGGTTTCTCCTACGAGCAGTACTTC. This sequence encodes CASSLRHPGFSYEQYF.

The V gene is TRBV9, the J gene TRBJ1-3; tentatively, D is TRBD1 (6 bases). Germline V gene lookup returns CDR1 SGDLS and CDR2 YYNGEE. Trimming removed 4 bases from V and 4 bases from J, with 18 bases in between. The CDR3 is 16 amino acids. This CDR3 is CASSPAGAGVGNTIYF. The CDR3 nucleotides read TGTGCCAGCAGCCCGGCGGGGGCAGGGGTCGGAAACACCATATATTTT.